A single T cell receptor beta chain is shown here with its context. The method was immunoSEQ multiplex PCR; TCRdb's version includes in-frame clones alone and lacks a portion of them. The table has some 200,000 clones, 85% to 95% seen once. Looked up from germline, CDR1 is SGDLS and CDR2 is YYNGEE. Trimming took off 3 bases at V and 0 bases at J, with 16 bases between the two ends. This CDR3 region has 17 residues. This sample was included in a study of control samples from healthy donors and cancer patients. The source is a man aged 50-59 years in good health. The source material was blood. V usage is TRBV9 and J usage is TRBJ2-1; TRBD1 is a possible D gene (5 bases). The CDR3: CASSAQTGYSSYNEQFF. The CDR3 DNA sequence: TGTGCCAGCAGCGCCCAAACAGGTTATAGCTCCTACAATGAGCAGTTCTTC.